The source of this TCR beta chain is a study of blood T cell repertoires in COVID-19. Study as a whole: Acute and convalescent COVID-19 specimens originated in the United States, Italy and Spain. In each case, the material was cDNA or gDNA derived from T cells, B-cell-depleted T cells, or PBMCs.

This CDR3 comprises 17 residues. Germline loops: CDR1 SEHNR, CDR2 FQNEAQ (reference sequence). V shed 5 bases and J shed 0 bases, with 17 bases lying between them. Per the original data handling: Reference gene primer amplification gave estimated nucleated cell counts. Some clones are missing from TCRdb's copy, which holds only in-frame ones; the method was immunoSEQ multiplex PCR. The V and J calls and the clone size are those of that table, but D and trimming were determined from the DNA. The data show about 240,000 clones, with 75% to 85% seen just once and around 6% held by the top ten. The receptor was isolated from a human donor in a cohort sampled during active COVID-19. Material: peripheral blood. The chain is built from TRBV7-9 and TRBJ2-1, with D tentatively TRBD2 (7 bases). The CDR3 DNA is TGTGCCAGCAGCGGGAGGACTAGGGGGGTCTCCTACAATGAGCAGTTCTTC. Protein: CASSGRTRGVSYNEQFF.